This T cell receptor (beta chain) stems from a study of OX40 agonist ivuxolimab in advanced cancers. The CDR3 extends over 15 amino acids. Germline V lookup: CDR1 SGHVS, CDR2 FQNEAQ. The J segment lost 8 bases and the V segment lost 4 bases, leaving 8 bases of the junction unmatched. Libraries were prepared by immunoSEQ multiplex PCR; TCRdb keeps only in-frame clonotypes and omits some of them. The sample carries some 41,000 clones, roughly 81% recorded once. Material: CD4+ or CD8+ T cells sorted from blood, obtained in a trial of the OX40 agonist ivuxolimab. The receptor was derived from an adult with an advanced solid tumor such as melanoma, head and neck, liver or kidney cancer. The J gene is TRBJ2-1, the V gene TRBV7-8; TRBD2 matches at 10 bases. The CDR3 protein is CASSSSGREVDEQFF. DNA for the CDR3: TGTGCCAGCAGCTCAAGCGGGAGGGAGGTCGATGAGCAGTTCTTC.